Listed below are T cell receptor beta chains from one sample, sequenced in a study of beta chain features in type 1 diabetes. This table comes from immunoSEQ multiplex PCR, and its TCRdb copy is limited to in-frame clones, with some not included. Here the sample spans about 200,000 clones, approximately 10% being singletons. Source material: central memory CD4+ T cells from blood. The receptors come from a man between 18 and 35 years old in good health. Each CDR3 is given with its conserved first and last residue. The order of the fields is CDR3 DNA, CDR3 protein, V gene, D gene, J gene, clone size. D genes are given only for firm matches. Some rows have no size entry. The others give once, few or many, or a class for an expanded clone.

cdr3_nt: TGCGCCAGCAGCGCGGACAGATACTCCTACAATGAGCAGTTCTTC; cdr3_aa: CASSADRYSYNEQFF; v_call: TRBV5-1; d_call: .; j_call: TRBJ2-1; clone_size: .
cdr3_nt: TGCGCCAGCAGCTTAGGGTTCGACAATGAGCAGTTCTTC; cdr3_aa: CASSLGFDNEQFF; v_call: TRBV5-1; d_call: .; j_call: TRBJ2-1; clone_size: few
cdr3_nt: TGTGCCAGCAGCTTAGAGGCCAGAGCTCAGCCCCAGCATTTT; cdr3_aa: CASSLEARAQPQHF; v_call: TRBV7-2; d_call: .; j_call: TRBJ1-5; clone_size: few
cdr3_nt: TGTGCCAGCAGCTTGGGCGCTAGCCAAAACATTCAGTACTTC; cdr3_aa: CASSLGASQNIQYF; v_call: TRBV5-4; d_call: .; j_call: TRBJ2-4; clone_size: .
cdr3_nt: TGCAGCGTTGAAATCGGACTCTCAAATTCCTACGAGCAGTACTTC; cdr3_aa: CSVEIGLSNSYEQYF; v_call: TRBV29-1; d_call: .; j_call: TRBJ2-7; clone_size: few
cdr3_nt: TGTGCCAGCAGCGTAGGCCCAGGGCAAGAGACCCAGTACTTC; cdr3_aa: CASSVGPGQETQYF; v_call: TRBV9; d_call: .; j_call: TRBJ2-5; clone_size: few
cdr3_nt: TGCGCCAGCAGCTTGGGAGGGGACTACGAGCAGTACTTC; cdr3_aa: CASSLGGDYEQYF; v_call: TRBV5-1; d_call: .; j_call: TRBJ2-7; clone_size: few
cdr3_nt: TGCAGCGTACTAGCGGGAGGTACCTGGGAGCAGTACTTC; cdr3_aa: CSVLAGGTWEQYF; v_call: TRBV29-1; d_call: TRBD2; j_call: TRBJ2-7; clone_size: many
cdr3_nt: TGTGCCAGCCTCCTAGCGGTCCCCACAGATACGCAGTATTTT; cdr3_aa: CASLLAVPTDTQYF; v_call: TRBV6-1; d_call: TRBD2; j_call: TRBJ2-3; clone_size: .
cdr3_nt: TGTGCCAGCAGCTCTAGCGGGAATTGGACAGATACGCAGTATTTT; cdr3_aa: CASSSSGNWTDTQYF; v_call: TRBV7-2; d_call: TRBD2; j_call: TRBJ2-3; clone_size: few
cdr3_nt: TGTGCCAGCAGCCTACCTAGCGGGAGAATGAGCTACGAGCAGTACTTC; cdr3_aa: CASSLPSGRMSYEQYF; v_call: TRBV7-8; d_call: TRBD2; j_call: TRBJ2-7; clone_size: .
cdr3_nt: TGTGCCAGCAGCTTAGTAGGGAACACCGGGGAGCTGTTTTTT; cdr3_aa: CASSLVGNTGELFF; v_call: TRBV7-8; d_call: .; j_call: TRBJ2-2; clone_size: many
cdr3_nt: TGTGCCAGCAGCCCCTTTCCAACCTCCTACGAGCAGTACTTC; cdr3_aa: CASSPFPTSYEQYF; v_call: TRBV5-6; d_call: .; j_call: TRBJ2-7; clone_size: few
cdr3_nt: TGTGCCTGGAGTGTACAGGGGGCTGAAAAACTGTTTTTT; cdr3_aa: CAWSVQGAEKLFF; v_call: TRBV30; d_call: TRBD1; j_call: TRBJ1-4; clone_size: .
cdr3_nt: TGTGCCAGCTCACCCAGGGGGAGCGGCCAGGGCAATGAGCAGTTCTTC; cdr3_aa: CASSPRGSGQGNEQFF; v_call: TRBV18; d_call: TRBD1; j_call: TRBJ2-1; clone_size: many
cdr3_nt: TGTGCCACCAGATGGCAAGCTGGGGCCAACGTCCTGACTTTC; cdr3_aa: CATRWQAGANVLTF; v_call: TRBV15; d_call: .; j_call: TRBJ2-6; clone_size: many
cdr3_nt: TGTGCCAGCAGTGCTAGGGTGGGTGGCTATGGCTACACCTTC; cdr3_aa: CASSARVGGYGYTF; v_call: TRBV25-1; d_call: .; j_call: TRBJ1-2; clone_size: few
cdr3_nt: TGTGCCAGCAGTTTACTAACCCTAAACAGGGAAAGGCAGCCCCAGCATTTT; cdr3_aa: CASSLLTLNRERQPQHF; v_call: TRBV28; d_call: .; j_call: TRBJ1-5; clone_size: few
cdr3_nt: TGTGCCAGCAGTAATGGACTCCCTTTTGACACCATATATTTT; cdr3_aa: CASSNGLPFDTIYF; v_call: TRBV6-6; d_call: .; j_call: TRBJ1-3; clone_size: few
cdr3_nt: TGTGCCATCAGGGCCAGGGAGTTTGGCGCAGATACGCAGTATTTT; cdr3_aa: CAIRAREFGADTQYF; v_call: TRBV10-3; d_call: .; j_call: TRBJ2-3; clone_size: few
cdr3_nt: TGCAGCTTGGAGTCGGGAGCGAACACAGATACGCAGTATTTT; cdr3_aa: CSLESGANTDTQYF; v_call: TRBV29-1; d_call: .; j_call: TRBJ2-3; clone_size: few
cdr3_nt: TGTGCCAGCAGTGGGGGACAGGGTTTTCAGTACTTC; cdr3_aa: CASSGGQGFQYF; v_call: TRBV6-6; d_call: TRBD1; j_call: TRBJ2-4; clone_size: many
cdr3_nt: TGTGCCCACGAAAGGGGAACCTATGGCTACACCTTC; cdr3_aa: CAHERGTYGYTF; v_call: TRBV30; d_call: .; j_call: TRBJ1-2; clone_size: many
cdr3_nt: TGTGCCAGCAGTGAAGCAGAGAGGGAGCCCCAGCATTTT; cdr3_aa: CASSEAEREPQHF; v_call: TRBV2; d_call: .; j_call: TRBJ1-5; clone_size: many
cdr3_nt: TGCGCCAGCAGCAGGGACAGGGGGAATGAAAAACTGTTTTTT; cdr3_aa: CASSRDRGNEKLFF; v_call: TRBV4-3; d_call: TRBD1; j_call: TRBJ1-4; clone_size: few
cdr3_nt: TGCAGCGTGGGGACAGATTTTTCTAGCACAGATACGCAGTATTTT; cdr3_aa: CSVGTDFSSTDTQYF; v_call: TRBV29-1; d_call: TRBD1; j_call: TRBJ2-3; clone_size: .
cdr3_nt: TGTGCCAGCAGCGTAGCTGGTCCTTCAACCACAGATACGCAGTATTTT; cdr3_aa: CASSVAGPSTTDTQYF; v_call: TRBV9; d_call: .; j_call: TRBJ2-3; clone_size: .
cdr3_nt: TGTGCCAGCAGGAAAATCGAGGGCTTCGAGCAGTACTTC; cdr3_aa: CASRKIEGFEQYF; v_call: TRBV27; d_call: .; j_call: TRBJ2-7; clone_size: few
cdr3_nt: TGTGCCAGCAGCCCCGGGGGGTCCGGGACATTCACAGATACGCAGTATTTT; cdr3_aa: CASSPGGSGTFTDTQYF; v_call: TRBV7-9; d_call: .; j_call: TRBJ2-3; clone_size: .
cdr3_nt: TGTGCCAGCAGCTTATCAGGAGCCGGAAACACCATATATTTT; cdr3_aa: CASSLSGAGNTIYF; v_call: TRBV7-9; d_call: .; j_call: TRBJ1-3; clone_size: .
cdr3_nt: TGTGCCAGCAGTGTGACAGGGATTACCCACGAGCAGTACTTC; cdr3_aa: CASSVTGITHEQYF; v_call: TRBV25-1; d_call: TRBD1; j_call: TRBJ2-7; clone_size: medium-sized
cdr3_nt: TGTGCCAGCACCACCCCCTTTGGGGGGGATGATGGCTACACCTTC; cdr3_aa: CASTTPFGGDDGYTF; v_call: TRBV7-9; d_call: .; j_call: TRBJ1-2; clone_size: .
cdr3_nt: TGTGCCAGCAGCTTAGGGGGACTAGTGGAAGATACGCAGTATTTT; cdr3_aa: CASSLGGLVEDTQYF; v_call: TRBV7-6; d_call: TRBD2; j_call: TRBJ2-3; clone_size: few
cdr3_nt: TGCGCCAGCAGCTACGGGATTCAGCGGTTCTTC; cdr3_aa: CASSYGIQRFF; v_call: TRBV5-1; d_call: .; j_call: TRBJ2-1; clone_size: .
cdr3_nt: TGTGCCAGCATCGGGACAGGGCAAGAGACCCAGTACTTC; cdr3_aa: CASIGTGQETQYF; v_call: TRBV2; d_call: TRBD1; j_call: TRBJ2-5; clone_size: few
cdr3_nt: TGTGCCAGCAGCTTAATTGTTCGGGCGGGAGGGCACAATGAGCAGTTCTTC; cdr3_aa: CASSLIVRAGGHNEQFF; v_call: TRBV7-2; d_call: TRBD2; j_call: TRBJ2-1; clone_size: few
cdr3_nt: TGCGCCAGCAGTTTTACTAGCGGGGGCTACAATGAGCAGTTCTTC; cdr3_aa: CASSFTSGGYNEQFF; v_call: TRBV5-1; d_call: TRBD2; j_call: TRBJ2-1; clone_size: few
cdr3_nt: TGTGCCGCTCAGGGCCCAGCTAACTATGGCTACACCTTC; cdr3_aa: CAAQGPANYGYTF; v_call: TRBV28; d_call: .; j_call: TRBJ1-2; clone_size: .
cdr3_nt: TGCAGCGTTGAAGAAGGAGGCGCTACCCGTGAGCAGTTCTTC; cdr3_aa: CSVEEGGATREQFF; v_call: TRBV29-1; d_call: .; j_call: TRBJ2-1; clone_size: few
cdr3_nt: TGTGCCAGCGCCACCCCAGGGAACAATGAGCAGTTCTTC; cdr3_aa: CASATPGNNEQFF; v_call: TRBV6-5; d_call: .; j_call: TRBJ2-1; clone_size: .
cdr3_nt: TGTGCCATCGTATCCGGGACTAGCTACAATGAGCAGTTCTTC; cdr3_aa: CAIVSGTSYNEQFF; v_call: TRBV10-3; d_call: TRBD2; j_call: TRBJ2-1; clone_size: many
cdr3_nt: TGTGCCAGCAGGAACACAGGGCGGGATACGCAGTATTTT; cdr3_aa: CASRNTGRDTQYF; v_call: TRBV28; d_call: .; j_call: TRBJ2-3; clone_size: few
cdr3_nt: TGTGCCTGGAGCGACCTGAACACTGAAGCTTTCTTT; cdr3_aa: CAWSDLNTEAFF; v_call: TRBV30; d_call: .; j_call: TRBJ1-1; clone_size: few
cdr3_nt: TGTGCCAGCATACGGGACAATCAGCCCCAGCATTTT; cdr3_aa: CASIRDNQPQHF; v_call: TRBV2; d_call: .; j_call: TRBJ1-5; clone_size: .
cdr3_nt: TGCGCCAGCAGCTTGCAAGTAGGGGAGACCCAGTACTTC; cdr3_aa: CASSLQVGETQYF; v_call: TRBV5-1; d_call: .; j_call: TRBJ2-5; clone_size: few
cdr3_nt: TGTGCCAGCAGCTCTCCATGGACTAGCGGCTACGAGCAGTACTTC; cdr3_aa: CASSSPWTSGYEQYF; v_call: TRBV7-2; d_call: TRBD2; j_call: TRBJ2-7; clone_size: .
cdr3_nt: TGTGCCAGCAGCCACGCCCCGGGAATGACCTACGAGCAGTACTTC; cdr3_aa: CASSHAPGMTYEQYF; v_call: TRBV4-2; d_call: .; j_call: TRBJ2-7; clone_size: few
cdr3_nt: TGCGCCAGCAGCTCCCTACAGACTAGCGGGAGGGATACGCAGTATTTT; cdr3_aa: CASSSLQTSGRDTQYF; v_call: TRBV5-1; d_call: TRBD2; j_call: TRBJ2-3; clone_size: .
cdr3_nt: TGCAGCGTTGAAGATGAAGGACCGAACACCGGGGAGCTGTTTTTT; cdr3_aa: CSVEDEGPNTGELFF; v_call: TRBV29-1; d_call: .; j_call: TRBJ2-2; clone_size: few
cdr3_nt: TGTGCCAGCTCACCGACAGGGGGGAGCACTAACTATGGCTACACCTTC; cdr3_aa: CASSPTGGSTNYGYTF; v_call: TRBV18; d_call: TRBD1; j_call: TRBJ1-2; clone_size: once
cdr3_nt: TGCAGCGTTGAGGCCCTCGGGACAGGCTCCTACGAGCAGTACTTC; cdr3_aa: CSVEALGTGSYEQYF; v_call: TRBV29-1; d_call: TRBD1; j_call: TRBJ2-7; clone_size: .